The rows below give T cell receptor beta chains drawn from one sample of a study of T-cell reconstitution after alpha-beta-depleted transplantation in children. From the PCR reads, TCRdb called clonotypes with MiXCR, one entry per CDR3 protein. The table records roughly 500,000 distinct CDR3 sequences, 32% of them present only once. Sequences were derived from PBMCs from the stem cell graft donor, sampled from the stem cell graft. Receptors were obtained from a human donor who donated a stem cell graft to a child with aplastic anemia. Both conserved end residues are part of each CDR3. Each record gives: V gene, J gene, D gene, clone size, CDR3 protein, CDR3 DNA. A D gene is named only where the DNA matches it firmly. Rows give clone size only sometimes, using once, few, many, or a class for an expanded clone.

TRBV6-5	TRBJ2-7	TRBD1	few	CASSYRTGDYEQYF	TGTGCCAGCAGTTACAGGACAGGGGACTACGAGCAGTACTTC
TRBV6-2/TRBV6-3	TRBJ2-7	TRBD2	-	CASTLSGTSGYEQYF	TGTGCCTCGACCCTATCCGGGACTAGCGGCTACGAGCAGTACTTC
TRBV20-1	TRBJ2-5	-	few	CSARDRTVGTETQYF	TGCAGTGCTAGAGATCGGACGGTGGGTACGGAGACCCAGTACTTC
TRBV7-8	TRBJ2-7	TRBD2	few	CASSTGREDDEQYF	TGTGCCAGCAGCACCGGACGGGAGGATGACGAGCAGTACTTC
TRBV7-2	TRBJ2-7	-	-	CASSLARTGEQYF	TGTGCCAGCAGCTTAGCGCGGACGGGCGAGCAGTACTTC
TRBV6-2/TRBV6-3	TRBJ2-5	TRBD2	few	CASSRTSRRETQYF	TGTGCCAGCAGTCGGACTAGCCGACGAGAGACCCAGTACTTC
TRBV28	TRBJ2-5	-	-	CASRRPGWETQYF	TGTGCCAGCAGGCGCCCAGGGTGGGAGACCCAGTACTTC
TRBV27	TRBJ1-1	-	few	CASSLSGGGTEAFF	TGTGCCAGCAGTTTATCGGGGGGGGGCACTGAAGCTTTCTTT
TRBV6-1	TRBJ1-2	-	-	CASSPGRYNYGYTF	TGTGCCAGCAGTCCGGGCCGGTATAACTATGGCTACACCTTC
TRBV10-3	TRBJ2-1	TRBD2	-	CAISPGTSSYNEQFF	TGTGCCATCAGTCCCGGGACTAGCTCCTACAATGAGCAGTTCTTC
TRBV6-5	TRBJ2-7	TRBD2	-	CASSWEGYEQYF	TGTGCCAGCAGTTGGGAGGGCTACGAGCAGTACTTC
TRBV5-4	TRBJ1-1	-	-	CASSLETVLGTEAFF	TGTGCCAGCAGCTTGGAGACAGTCCTCGGGACTGAAGCTTTCTTT
TRBV5-6	TRBJ1-2	TRBD1	once	CASSEGARGYTF	TGTGCCAGCAGTGAGGGGGCGCGTGGCTACACCTTC
TRBV2	TRBJ2-2	-	-	CASSEIRGTGELFF	TGTGCCAGCAGTGAAATTAGGGGGACCGGGGAGCTGTTTTTT
TRBV20-1	TRBJ2-2	TRBD2	few	CSALTSGRGGTGELFF	TGCAGTGCCTTGACTAGCGGGAGGGGCGGCACCGGGGAGCTGTTTTTT
TRBV20-1	TRBJ1-5	-	few	CSARGGLDQPQHF	TGCAGTGCTAGGGGAGGGCTCGATCAGCCCCAGCATTTT
TRBV10-3	TRBJ1-5	TRBD1	few	CAISETGGNQPQHF	TGTGCCATCAGTGAGACAGGGGGCAATCAGCCCCAGCATTTT
TRBV9	TRBJ2-5	-	-	CASSAGWTLRETQYF	TGTGCCAGCAGCGCGGGATGGACACTCCGGGAGACCCAGTACTTC
TRBV30	TRBJ1-6	-	-	CAWSVPGGQGYNSPLHF	TGTGCCTGGAGTGTACCTGGGGGGCAAGGGTATAATTCACCCCTCCACTTT
TRBV20-1	TRBJ1-6	-	-	CSASRAGWNNSPLHF	TGCAGTGCTTCCCGCGCGGGGTGGAATAATTCACCCCTCCACTTT
TRBV20-1	TRBJ1-1	-	few	CSARAQRGKNTEAFF	TGCAGTGCTAGAGCCCAGCGGGGGAAGAACACTGAAGCTTTCTTT
TRBV27	TRBJ1-2	TRBD1	-	CASSRDRDRYGYTF	TGTGCCAGCAGTCGTGACAGGGACCGATATGGCTACACCTTC
TRBV29-1	TRBJ2-1	TRBD1	-	CSVDGTGRNEQFF	TGCAGCGTTGACGGGACAGGGAGAAATGAGCAGTTCTTC
TRBV21-1	TRBJ2-5	-	-	CASSKTAGGETQYF	TGTGCCAGCAGCAAAACGGCAGGGGGGGAGACCCAGTACTTC
TRBV6-5	TRBJ2-1	TRBD2	-	CASSYSGRARNEQFF	TGTGCCAGCAGTTACAGCGGGAGGGCACGCAATGAGCAGTTCTTC
TRBV6-1	TRBJ2-1	TRBD2	-	CASSTWSSGSSYNEQFF	TGTGCCAGCAGTACATGGTCTAGCGGGAGCTCCTACAATGAGCAGTTCTTC
TRBV6-1	TRBJ2-7	-	few	CASSVGISPYEQYF	TGTGCCAGCAGTGTGGGGATCAGTCCTTACGAGCAGTACTTC
TRBV5-1	TRBJ2-7	TRBD2	-	CASSAGDGSYEQYF	TGCGCCAGCAGCGCGGGGGACGGGTCCTACGAGCAGTACTTC
TRBV29-1	TRBJ1-2	-	few	CSVVPETNYGYTF	TGCAGCGTTGTGCCGGAGACTAACTATGGCTACACCTTC
TRBV6-1	TRBJ2-1	TRBD2	-	CASTPFVGGRANEQFF	TGTGCCAGCACCCCTTTTGTTGGCGGGAGGGCGAATGAGCAGTTCTTC
TRBV5-1	TRBJ2-1	TRBD2	few	CASSPRSGSKYEQFF	TGCGCCAGCAGCCCCCGGAGCGGGAGTAAATATGAGCAGTTCTTC
TRBV3-1	TRBJ2-1	-	-	CASSPRTVVNEQFF	TGTGCCAGCAGCCCAAGGACAGTTGTCAATGAGCAGTTCTTC
TRBV28	TRBJ2-3	-	-	CASSFQAWDTQYF	TGTGCCAGCAGTTTTCAGGCCTGGGATACGCAGTATTTT
TRBV6-2/TRBV6-3	TRBJ1-5	-	few	CASSYGDVSNQPQHF	TGTGCCAGCAGTTACGGTGACGTTAGCAATCAGCCCCAGCATTTT
TRBV7-2	TRBJ2-1	TRBD2	-	CASSTTSGSNEQFF	TGTGCCAGCAGCACGACTAGCGGGAGCAATGAGCAGTTCTTC
TRBV15	TRBJ2-2	TRBD2	-	CATSRETSAGELFF	TGTGCCACCAGCAGAGAGACTAGCGCTGGGGAGCTGTTTTTT
TRBV7-2	TRBJ2-1	-	-	CASSLVGRVGANEQFF	TGTGCCAGCAGCTTAGTGGGCAGGGTAGGGGCCAATGAGCAGTTCTTC
TRBV29-1	TRBJ1-2	TRBD1	few	CSVDPSGTAMGYTF	TGCAGCGTTGATCCGTCGGGGACAGCCATGGGCTACACCTTC
TRBV11-1	TRBJ2-1	TRBD2	few	CASSGKPQEQFF	TGTGCCAGTAGCGGGAAGCCCCAAGAGCAGTTCTTC
TRBV6-2/TRBV6-3	TRBJ2-5	TRBD1	-	CASSYHRGLETQYF	TGTGCCAGCAGTTATCACAGGGGTTTGGAGACCCAGTACTTC
TRBV10-3	TRBJ2-5	-	-	CAIRGDGQTETQYF	TGTGCCATCAGGGGGGACGGACAAACAGAGACCCAGTACTTC
TRBV27	TRBJ2-7	TRBD2	many	CASSSSWGGSSYEQYF	TGTGCCAGCAGTTCCAGTTGGGGCGGGAGCTCCTACGAGCAGTACTTC
TRBV5-1	TRBJ2-5	TRBD1	-	CASSLVTGGGETQYF	TGCGCCAGCAGCTTGGTAACAGGGGGCGGCGAGACCCAGTACTTC